A single sample gave rise to the 26 T cell receptor beta chains below, sequenced in a study of blood T cells in healthy people across ages. Primers used in a second PCR of about 6 to 11 cycles were a sample-barcoded 5' primer and a J-beta primer mix. MiXCR, run by TCRdb on the 5' RACE reads, gives a single entry per CDR3 protein. Among 600,000 to 1,000,000 distinct CDR3 sequences listed, roughly 25% were seen once. A further study also used this sample, focusing on T cells of mothers and their children.

The sequenced material came from blood. The receptors shown here come from a boy aged 5-17 years in good health.

This clonotype was picked up a small number of times. At one of its ends the junction is not consistent with the germline gene, which may arise from a read error. This chain links TRBV29-1 with TRBJ2-5, with 10 bases aligning to TRBD2. The CDR3 runs 12 residues. Germline V gives CDR1 SQVTM, CDR2 ANQGSEA. The chain's CDR3 is CSVLAGGETQCF. CDR3 bases: TGCAGCGTTTTAGCGGGAGGAGAGACCCAGTGCTTC.

The V and J genes are TRBV20-1 and TRBJ2-6; D gene ambiguous. Germline V CDR1 and CDR2: DFQATT, SNEGSKA (reference sequence). Trimming pared 3 bases from V and 0 bases from J, leaving 9 bases between. This CDR3 contains 15 residues. The CDR3 spells CSASMGPSGANVLTF. The CDR3 DNA follows: TGCAGTGCTAGTATGGGCCCCTCTGGGGCCAACGTCCTGACTTTC.

V usage is TRBV7-2 and J usage is TRBJ2-5; 7 bases line up with TRBD2. The end of the DNA fits TRBJ2-7 better, so the J call may be wrong. The CDR3 spans 15 residues. Germline CDR1 SGHTA, CDR2 FQGNSA. For the CDR3, the DNA is TGTGCCAGCACACCCACGGGGGGAGTCTCCTACGAGCAGTACTTC. This codes for CASTPTGGVSYEQYF.

This clonotype was seen more than once but under ten times. This sequence joins TRBV7-9 and TRBJ2-7; a possible D gene is TRBD1 (6 bases). V gave up 5 bases and J gave up 3 bases, with 14 bases separating them. The CDR3 is made up of 14 amino acids. In germline, CDR1 is SEHNR, CDR2 FQNEAQ (reference sequence). This CDR3 reads CASSTWTANYEQYF. CDR3 nucleotides: TGTGCCAGCAGCACCTGGACAGCGAACTACGAGCAGTACTTC.

The chain joins TRBV12-3 or TRBV12-4 to TRBJ2-1; 7 positions agree with TRBD2. Trimming took 3 bases from V and 6 from J; bases not matched to a gene: 5. This CDR3 has 14 amino acids. This chain's CDR3 is CASSFRTRPNEQFF. For the CDR3, the DNA is TGTGCCAGCAGTTTCAGGACTAGACCCAATGAGCAGTTCTTC.

Written as DNA, the CDR3 is TGTGCCATCAGTGAGTTGGGGACTAGCGGGAACAATGAGCAGTTCTTC. The encoded protein is CAISELGTSGNNEQFF. The chain is built from TRBV10-3 and TRBJ2-1; 13 bases agree with TRBD2. This CDR3 is built from 16 residues. Trimming removed 1 base from V and 5 bases from J; junction bases left unmatched: 2. Germline lookup yields CDR1 ENHRY and CDR2 SYGVKD.

This clonotype was counted only a few times. The genes are TRBV7-2 and TRBJ1-1; perhaps TRBD1 as D (6 bases). Trimming removed 5 bases from V and 10 bases from J, with 23 bases in between. Per the germline V gene, CDR1 is SGHTA and CDR2 is FQGNSA. The CDR3 spans 15 residues. The CDR3 here is CASSLGGSAGVRAFF. The CDR3 coding sequence is TGTGCCAGCAGCCTGGGCGGGTCTGCAGGGGTGCGAGCTTTCTTT.

This clonotype occurred a few times. CDR3 DNA: TGTGCCAGCAGCCAGGAGGGCTCTGGGGCCAACGTCCTGACTTTC. Translating it yields CASSQEGSGANVLTF. This chain uses TRBV16 with TRBJ2-6, with D maybe TRBD2 (6 bases). CDR3 length: 15 residues. Germline V gene lookup returns CDR1 KGHSY and CDR2 FQNENV. Trimming cost V 3 bases and J 0 bases, with 6 bases left between them.

The rearrangement links TRBV18 to TRBJ1-2, with D perhaps matching TRBD1 (5 bases). Germline lookup yields CDR1 KGHSH and CDR2 LQKENI. CDR3 length equals 17 residues. The V end was cut by 1 base, the J end by 4 bases, with 19 bases between. CDR3 coding DNA: TGTGCCAGCTCACCACGGGCAGGGTTCAAAATCGGCTATGGCTACACCTTC. This codes for CASSPRAGFKIGYGYTF.

The genes are TRBV7-8 and TRBJ2-7; D not certain. The CDR3 spans 15 residues. The germline V gene encodes CDR1 SGHVS and CDR2 FQNEAQ. Trimming took off 2 bases at V and 0 bases at J, with 11 bases between the two ends. In DNA, the CDR3 is TGTGCCAGCAGCTTAATGGGCAGGAGCTCCTACGAGCAGTACTTC. Protein product: CASSLMGRSSYEQYF. The full variable domain, in which reference TRBV7-8 and TRBJ2-7 provide the parts outside the CDR3, is GAGVSQSPRYKVAKRGQDVALRCDPISGHVSLFWYQQALGQGPEFLTYFQNEAQLDKSGLPSDRFFAERPEGSVSTLKIQRTQQEDSAVYLCASSLMGRSSYEQYFGPGTRLTVT.

This chain joins TRBV3-1 and TRBJ1-1; a weak D match, TRBD1 (5 bases). This CDR3 has 15 residues. Trimming cost V 3 bases and J 1 base, with 12 bases left between them. CDR1 LGHDT and CDR2 YNNKEL come from the germline V gene (reference sequence). As DNA, the CDR3 is TGTGCCAGCAGCCATTGGGGGTACCAGAACACTGAAGCTTTCTTT. Residues: CASSHWGYQNTEAFF. Supplemented by reference TRBV3-1 and TRBJ1-1, the full variable domain reads DTAVSQTPKYLVTQMGNDKSIKCEQNLGHDTMYWYKQDSKKFLKIMFSYNNKELIINETVPNRFSPKSPDKAHLNLHINSLELGDSAVYFCASSHWGYQNTEAFFGQGTRLTVV.

V usage is TRBV29-1 and J usage is TRBJ2-4, with a tentative D call TRBD2 (6 bases). This CDR3 region has 13 residues. Per the germline V gene, CDR1 is SQVTM and CDR2 is ANQGSEA. V gave up 6 bases and J gave up 0 bases, with 9 bases separating them. The CDR3 reads CSVSGLAKNIQYF. CDR3 DNA: TGCAGCGTATCGGGACTAGCCAAAAACATTCAGTACTTC.

The chain is built from TRBV11-1 and TRBJ2-7; D perhaps matches TRBD2 (6 bases). Germline loops: CDR1 SGHAT, CDR2 FQDESV (reference sequence). The CDR3 is 15 residues long. The V gene lost 4 bases and the J gene lost 0 bases, with 13 bases spanning the gap. CDR3: CASSSGTSFSYEQYF. CDR3 nucleotide sequence: TGTGCCAGCAGCTCCGGGACTTCCTTCTCCTACGAGCAGTACTTC.

Notes on this clonotype: At one end the junction does not follow the germline gene, possibly because of a read error. The V call is TRBV18, the J call TRBJ1-4; 8 bases match TRBD1. This CDR3 region has 16 residues. Per the germline V gene, CDR1 is KGHSH and CDR2 is LQKENI. DNA for the CDR3: TGTGCCAGCCCACCCGTGCAGGGGGCATCTAATGAAAAACTGTTTTTT. Protein sequence: CASPPVQGASNEKLFF.

The chain is built from TRBV29-1 and TRBJ2-5; D ambiguous. The end of the DNA is better explained by TRBJ2-7, so the J call may be wrong. The CDR3 loop spans 13 amino acids. Germline assignment: CDR1 SQVTM and CDR2 ANQGSEA. The CDR3 DNA is TGCAGCGTTGTCTTAAAGCATAACTACGAGCAGTACTTC. Translated: CSVVLKHNYEQYF.

This clonotype has just a few counts. The chain couples TRBV2 to TRBJ2-3; TRBD2 matches 9 bases. The junction had 6 bases not matched to a gene; V was cut back by 7 bases and J by 4 bases. Germline V CDR1 and CDR2: SNHLY, FYNNEI. The CDR3 length is 14 residues. CDR3 sequence reads: CASMRVAGADTQYF. The CDR3 nucleotides are TGTGCCAGCATGCGGGTAGCGGGAGCAGATACGCAGTATTTT. Filled out from reference TRBV2 and TRBJ2-3, the complete variable domain reads EPEVTQTPSHQVTQMGQEVILRCVPISNHLYFYWYRQILGQKVEFLVSFYNNEISEKSEIFDDQFSVERPDGSNFTLKIRSTKLEDSAMYFCASMRVAGADTQYFGPGTRLTVL.

The V gene is TRBV9, the J gene TRBJ1-2; D is undetermined. The CDR3 length is 13 residues. Deletions cut 4 bases from V and 2 bases from J, with 9 bases between. Germline CDR1 is SGDLS and CDR2 is YYNGEE. As DNA, the CDR3 is TGTGCCAGCAGCATCGACGTAAACTATGGCTACACCTTC. Protein: CASSIDVNYGYTF.

The chain uses TRBV6-2 or TRBV6-3 and TRBJ1-2; the D gene is possibly TRBD1 (6 bases). V lost 7 bases and J lost 5, with 20 bases in between. The CDR3 totals 15 residues. CDR1 and CDR2 (germline): MNHEY, SVGEGT. CDR3 sequence reads: CASTTTPTGPYGYTF. DNA of the CDR3: TGTGCCAGCACCACAACTCCGACAGGACCTTATGGCTACACCTTC.

This chain uses TRBV27 with TRBJ2-3; 14 bases match TRBD2. V was clipped by 4 bases and J by 0 bases; unmatched bases: 3. The CDR3 loop spans 17 amino acids. Germline lookup yields CDR1 MNHEY and CDR2 SMNVEV (reference sequence). This chain's CDR3 is CASSSGLAGVSTDTQYF. The CDR3 DNA reads as TGTGCCAGCAGTTCGGGACTAGCGGGAGTTAGCACAGATACGCAGTATTTT.

In this sample, this clonotype turned up a few times. V and J are TRBV7-3 and TRBJ2-1; 7 bases map to TRBD1. V was clipped by 5 bases and J by 3 bases; unmatched bases: 7. CDR1 and CDR2 (germline): SGHTA, FQGTGA. The CDR3 has 15 amino acids. The CDR3 here is CASSPEAGGYNEQFF. In DNA form, the CDR3 reads TGTGCCAGCAGCCCCGAAGCAGGGGGCTACAATGAGCAGTTCTTC. Based on the CDR3 plus reference TRBV7-3 and TRBJ2-1, the full variable domain is GAGVSQTPSNKVTEKGKYVELRCDPISGHTALYWYRQSLGQGPEFLIYFQGTGAADDSGLPNDRFFAVRPEGSVSTLKIQRTERGDSAVYLCASSPEAGGYNEQFFGPGTRLTVL.

The CDR3 loop reads CSARARHGNQPQHF. CDR3 in DNA: TGCAGTGCTAGAGCTAGACACGGCAATCAGCCCCAGCATTTT. The chain carries TRBV20-1 and TRBJ1-5; D gene unclear. This CDR3 region has 14 residues. V was pared by 1 base and J by 2 bases, with 9 bases between. The germline gives CDR1 DFQATT, CDR2 SNEGSKA (reference sequence).

This chain links TRBV6-2 or TRBV6-3 with TRBJ2-1; D possibly corresponds to TRBD1 (5 bases). Trimming took off 8 bases at V and 9 bases at J, with 14 bases between the two ends. Germline V gene sequence: CDR1 MNHEY, CDR2 SVGEGT. The CDR3 has 12 residues. CDR3 in DNA: TGTGCCAGCTCCAGGCTCGACAGTGAGCAGTTCTTC. It encodes CASSRLDSEQFF.

CDR3: CASSYTKSGTEAFF. The CDR3 region has the DNA TGTGCCAGCAGTTACACAAAAAGCGGCACTGAAGCTTTCTTT. This chain uses TRBV6-6 with TRBJ1-1, with D uncertain. Germline V gives CDR1 MNHNY, CDR2 SVGAGI (reference sequence). CDR3 length: 14 residues. The V end was cut by 2 bases, the J end by 4 bases, with 11 bases between.

The chain recombines TRBV2 with TRBJ2-7; 13 bases align to TRBD2. The germline V gene encodes CDR1 SNHLY and CDR2 FYNNEI. This CDR3 contains 15 residues. With V trimmed by 5 bases and J by 6 bases, 7 bases remained unmatched. The CDR3 sequence: CASSRTSGSYIEQYF. In DNA form, the CDR3 reads TGTGCCAGCAGTAGGACTAGCGGGAGCTATATCGAGCAGTACTTC.

The rearrangement uses TRBV10-3 and TRBJ2-3; no clear D. V lost 3 bases and J lost 4, with 8 bases in between. Germline V gene sequence: CDR1 ENHRY, CDR2 SYGVKD. There are 13 residues in the CDR3. The CDR3 loop is CAISDSDSDTQYF. The CDR3 nucleotides read TGTGCCATCAGTGACTCAGACTCAGATACGCAGTATTTT.

This clonotype has just a few counts. The chain uses TRBV7-8 and TRBJ2-5, with 9 bases that match TRBD1. With the DNA end fitting TRBJ2-7 better, the J assignment may be wrong. The CDR3 covers 14 residues. CDR1 is SGHVS, CDR2 FQNEAQ, per germline. This chain's CDR3 is CASRTGQGAYEQYF. DNA of the CDR3: TGTGCCAGCAGGACGGGACAGGGCGCCTACGAGCAGTACTTC.